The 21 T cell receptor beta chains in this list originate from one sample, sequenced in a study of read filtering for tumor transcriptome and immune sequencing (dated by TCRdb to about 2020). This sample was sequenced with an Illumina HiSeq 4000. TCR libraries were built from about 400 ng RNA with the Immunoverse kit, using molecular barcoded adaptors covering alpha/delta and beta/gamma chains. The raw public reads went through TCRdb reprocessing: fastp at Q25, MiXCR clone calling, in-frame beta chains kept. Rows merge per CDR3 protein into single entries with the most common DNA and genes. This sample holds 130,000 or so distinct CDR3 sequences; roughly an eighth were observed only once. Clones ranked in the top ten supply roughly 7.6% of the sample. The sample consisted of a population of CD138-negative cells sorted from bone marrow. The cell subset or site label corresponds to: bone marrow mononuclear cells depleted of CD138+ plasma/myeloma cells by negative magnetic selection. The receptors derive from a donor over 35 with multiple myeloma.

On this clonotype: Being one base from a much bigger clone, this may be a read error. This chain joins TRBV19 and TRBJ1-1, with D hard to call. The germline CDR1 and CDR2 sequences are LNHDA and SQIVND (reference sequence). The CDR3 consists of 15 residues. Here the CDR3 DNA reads TGTGCCAGTGGTATAGAAGACGGCGAAAACACTGAAGCTTTCTTT. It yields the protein CASGIEDGENTEAFF. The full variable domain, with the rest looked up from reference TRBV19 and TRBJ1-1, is DGGITQSPKYLFRKEGQNVTLSCEQNLNHDAMYWYRQDPGQGLRLIYYSQIVNDFQKGDIAEGYSVSREKKESFPLTVTSAQKNPTAFYLCASGIEDGENTEAFFGQGTRLTVV.

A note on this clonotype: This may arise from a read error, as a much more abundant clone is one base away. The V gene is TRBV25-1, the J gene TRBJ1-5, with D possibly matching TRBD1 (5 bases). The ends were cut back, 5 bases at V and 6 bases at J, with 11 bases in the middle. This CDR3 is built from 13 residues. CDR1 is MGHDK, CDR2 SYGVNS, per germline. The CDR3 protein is CASSMGGSQPQHF. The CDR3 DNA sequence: TGTGCCAGCAGTATGGGGGGGAGTCAGCCCCAGCATTTT.

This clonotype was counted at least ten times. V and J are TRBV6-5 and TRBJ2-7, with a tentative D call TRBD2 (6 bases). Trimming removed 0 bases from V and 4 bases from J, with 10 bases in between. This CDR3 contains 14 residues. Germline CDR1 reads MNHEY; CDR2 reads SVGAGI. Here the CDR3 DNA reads TGTGCCAGCAGTTACTCCTTAGCGGAGTACGAGCAGTACTTC. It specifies CASSYSLAEYEQYF.

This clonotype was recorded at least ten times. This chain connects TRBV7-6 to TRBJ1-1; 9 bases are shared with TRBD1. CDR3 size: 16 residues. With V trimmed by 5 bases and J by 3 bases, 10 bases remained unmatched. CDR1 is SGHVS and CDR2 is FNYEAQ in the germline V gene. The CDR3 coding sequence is TGTGCCAGCAGCATTGGACAGGGGCTGAGCGACACTGAAGCTTTCTTT. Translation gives CASSIGQGLSDTEAFF.

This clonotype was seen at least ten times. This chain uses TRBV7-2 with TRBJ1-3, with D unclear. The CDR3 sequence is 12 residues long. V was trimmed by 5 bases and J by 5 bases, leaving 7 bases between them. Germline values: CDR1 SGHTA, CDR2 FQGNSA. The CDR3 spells CASSQFRNTIYF. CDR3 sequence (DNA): TGTGCCAGCAGCCAATTTAGAAACACCATATATTTT.

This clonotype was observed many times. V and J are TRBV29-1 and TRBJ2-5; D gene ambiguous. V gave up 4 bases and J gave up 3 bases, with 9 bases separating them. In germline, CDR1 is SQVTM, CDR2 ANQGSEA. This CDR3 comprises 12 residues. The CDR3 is CSVAAREETQYF. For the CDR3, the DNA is TGCAGCGTTGCCGCACGGGAAGAGACCCAGTACTTC.

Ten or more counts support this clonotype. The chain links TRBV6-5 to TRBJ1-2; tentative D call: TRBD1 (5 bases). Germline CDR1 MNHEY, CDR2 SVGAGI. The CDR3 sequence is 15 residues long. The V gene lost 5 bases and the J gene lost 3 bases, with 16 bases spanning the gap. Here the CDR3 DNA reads TGTGCCAGCAGTGGGCCCGTAGGACAAGACTATGGCTACACCTTC. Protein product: CASSGPVGQDYGYTF.

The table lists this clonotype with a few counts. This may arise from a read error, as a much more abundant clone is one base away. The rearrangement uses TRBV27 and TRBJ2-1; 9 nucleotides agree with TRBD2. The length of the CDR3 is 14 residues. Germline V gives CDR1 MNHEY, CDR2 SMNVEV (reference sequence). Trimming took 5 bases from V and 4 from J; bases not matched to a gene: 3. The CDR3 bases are TGTGCCAGCAGTAGGCGGGAGGGATACAATGAGCAGTTCTTC. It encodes CASSRREGYNEQFF.

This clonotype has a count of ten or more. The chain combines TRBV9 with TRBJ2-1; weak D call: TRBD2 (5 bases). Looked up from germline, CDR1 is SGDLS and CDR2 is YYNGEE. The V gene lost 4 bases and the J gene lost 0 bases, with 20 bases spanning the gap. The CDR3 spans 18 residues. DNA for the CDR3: TGTGCCAGCAGCCACCCGCTTAAGGAGGCTAGCTCCTACAATGAGCAGTTCTTC. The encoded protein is CASSHPLKEASSYNEQFF.

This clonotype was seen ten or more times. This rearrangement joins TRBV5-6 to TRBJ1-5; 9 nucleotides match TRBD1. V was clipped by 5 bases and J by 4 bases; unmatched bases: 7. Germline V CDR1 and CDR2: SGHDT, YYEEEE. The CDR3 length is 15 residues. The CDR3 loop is CASSKQGANNQPQHF. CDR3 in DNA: TGTGCCAGCAGTAAACAGGGGGCTAATAATCAGCCCCAGCATTTT.

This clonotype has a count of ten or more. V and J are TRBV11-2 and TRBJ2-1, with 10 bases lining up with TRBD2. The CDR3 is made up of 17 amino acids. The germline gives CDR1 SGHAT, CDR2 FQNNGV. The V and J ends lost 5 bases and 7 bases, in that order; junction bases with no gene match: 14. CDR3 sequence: CASSPTAGGIFGNEQFF. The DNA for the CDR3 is TGTGCCAGCAGCCCGACAGCGGGAGGGATCTTTGGTAATGAGCAGTTCTTC. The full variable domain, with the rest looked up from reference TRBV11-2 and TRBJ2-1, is EAGVAQSPRYKIIEKRQSVAFWCNPISGHATLYWYQQILGQGPKLLIQFQNNGVVDDSQLPKDRFSAERLKGVDSTLKIQPAKLEDSAVYLCASSPTAGGIFGNEQFFGPGTRLTVL.

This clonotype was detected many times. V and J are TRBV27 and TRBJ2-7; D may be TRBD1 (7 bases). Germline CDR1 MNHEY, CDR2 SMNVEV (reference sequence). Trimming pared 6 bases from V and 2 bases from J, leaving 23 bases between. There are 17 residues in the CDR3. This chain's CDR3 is CASRGGTQGRFTYEQYF. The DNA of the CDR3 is TGTGCCAGCAGGGGAGGCACACAGGGGCGATTCACCTACGAGCAGTACTTC.

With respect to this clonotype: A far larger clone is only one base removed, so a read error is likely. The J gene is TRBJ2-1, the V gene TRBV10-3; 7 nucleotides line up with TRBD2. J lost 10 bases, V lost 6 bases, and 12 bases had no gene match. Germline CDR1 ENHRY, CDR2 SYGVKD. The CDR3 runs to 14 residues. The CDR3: CAISRGAGEGEQFF. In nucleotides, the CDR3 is TGTGCCATCAGCCGCGGGGCGGGGGAGGGGGAGCAGTTCTTC.

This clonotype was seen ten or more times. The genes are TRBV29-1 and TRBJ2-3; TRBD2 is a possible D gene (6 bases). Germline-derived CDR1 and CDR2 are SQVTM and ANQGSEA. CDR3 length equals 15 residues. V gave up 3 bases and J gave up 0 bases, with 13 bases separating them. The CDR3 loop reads CSVEGRGTSTDTQYF. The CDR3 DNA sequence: TGCAGCGTTGAGGGTCGAGGGACTAGCACAGATACGCAGTATTTT.

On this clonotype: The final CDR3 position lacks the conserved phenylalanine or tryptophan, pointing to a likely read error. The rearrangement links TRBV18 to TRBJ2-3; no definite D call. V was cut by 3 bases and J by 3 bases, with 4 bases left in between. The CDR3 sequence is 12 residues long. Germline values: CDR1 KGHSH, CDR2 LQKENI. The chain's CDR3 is CASSPGTDTQYL. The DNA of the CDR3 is TGTGCCAGCTCACCGGGGACAGATACGCAGTATCTT.

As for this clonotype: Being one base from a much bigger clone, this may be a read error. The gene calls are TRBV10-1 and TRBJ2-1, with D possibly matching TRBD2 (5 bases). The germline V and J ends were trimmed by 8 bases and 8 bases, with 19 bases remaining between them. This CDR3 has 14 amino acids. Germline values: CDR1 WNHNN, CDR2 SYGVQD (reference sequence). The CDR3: CASGTGNPSDEQFF. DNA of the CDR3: TGCGCCAGCGGTACCGGGAACCCCTCGGATGAGCAGTTCTTC.

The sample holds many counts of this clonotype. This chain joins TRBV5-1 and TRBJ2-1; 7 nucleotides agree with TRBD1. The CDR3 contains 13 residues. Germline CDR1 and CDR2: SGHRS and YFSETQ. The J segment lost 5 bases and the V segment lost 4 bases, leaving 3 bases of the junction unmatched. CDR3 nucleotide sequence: TGCGCCAGCAGCCCCGGGACAGACAATGAGCAGTTCTTC. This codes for CASSPGTDNEQFF.

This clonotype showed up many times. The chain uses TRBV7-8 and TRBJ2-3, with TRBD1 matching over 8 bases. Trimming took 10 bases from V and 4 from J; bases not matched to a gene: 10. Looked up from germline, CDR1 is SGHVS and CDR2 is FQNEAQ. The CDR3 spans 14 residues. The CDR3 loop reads CAITTGESSDTQYF. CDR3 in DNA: TGTGCCATTACGACAGGGGAAAGCTCAGATACGCAGTATTTT.

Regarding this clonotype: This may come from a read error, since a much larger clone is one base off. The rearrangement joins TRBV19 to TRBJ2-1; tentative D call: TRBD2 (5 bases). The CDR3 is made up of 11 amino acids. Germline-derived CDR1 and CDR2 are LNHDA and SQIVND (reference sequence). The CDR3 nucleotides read TGTGCCGGTAGTGCGACGGGGGAGCAGTTCTTC. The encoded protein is CAGSATGEQFF.

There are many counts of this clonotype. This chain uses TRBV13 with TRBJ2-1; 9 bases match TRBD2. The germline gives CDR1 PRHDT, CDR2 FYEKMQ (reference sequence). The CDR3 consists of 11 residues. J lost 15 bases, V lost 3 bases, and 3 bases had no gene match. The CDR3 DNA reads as TGTGCCAGCAGCTTTAGCGGGAGAGTGTTCTTC. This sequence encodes CASSFSGRVFF. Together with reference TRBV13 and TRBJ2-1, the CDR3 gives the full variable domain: AAGVIQSPRHLIKEKRETATLKCYPIPRHDTVYWYQQGPGQDPQFLISFYEKMQSDKGSIPDRFSAQQFSDYHSELNMSSLELGDSALYFCASSFSGRVFFGPGTRLTVL.

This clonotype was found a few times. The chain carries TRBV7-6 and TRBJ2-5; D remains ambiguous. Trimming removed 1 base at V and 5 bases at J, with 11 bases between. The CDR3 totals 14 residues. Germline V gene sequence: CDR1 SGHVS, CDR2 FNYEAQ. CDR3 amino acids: CASSLGQAWETQYF. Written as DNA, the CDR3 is TGTGCCAGCAGCTTAGGGCAGGCCTGGGAGACCCAGTACTTC.